This T cell receptor beta chain is from a study of blood T cell repertoires in COVID-19. Study as a whole: The samples span acute and convalescent COVID-19 from the United States, Italy and Spain.

As processed by the authors: How many nucleated cells were present was estimated from reference gene primer amplification. Sequencing was performed with immunoSEQ multiplex PCR; in TCRdb, only in-frame clones are kept and a portion is missing. V and J calls and clone size are given by that table; D and trimming were obtained from the DNA. This sample has about 12,000 clones, with around 70% found just once. The CDR3 has 14 amino acids. Germline values: CDR1 KGHSH, CDR2 LQKENI. With V trimmed by 4 bases and J by 2 bases, 3 bases remained unmatched. The clonotype was recovered from a man in his sixties with COVID-19, enrolled during active disease. Sequenced material: peripheral blood. The gene calls are TRBV18 and TRBJ2-5; 8 bases fit TRBD2. The CDR3 nucleotides read TGTGCCAGCTCACGTACTAGCGGACAAGAGACCCAGTACTTC. This encodes CASSRTSGQETQYF.